This TCR beta chain was captured by sequencing in a study of blood T cell repertoires in COVID-19. Study-wide background: The study drew acute and convalescent COVID-19 samples from the United States, Italy and Spain. T cells, B-cell-depleted T cells, or PBMCs supplied cDNA or gDNA.

Per the authors' pipeline: Nucleated cell counts were estimated from reference gene primer amplification. Assay: immunoSEQ multiplex PCR; the TCRdb copy retains only in-frame clones and omits some. V, J and clone size are those of that table, while D and trimming were read from the DNA. The data hold 200,000 or so clones, with around 84% observed a single time. V gave up 2 bases and J gave up 5 bases; unmatched junction bases: 3. Per germline, CDR1 SGHDT and CDR2 YYEEEE. The CDR3 is made up of 14 amino acids. This clone has a handful of counts. Sequenced input: peripheral blood. The receptor comes from a woman between 55 and 75 years old who had recovered from COVID-19. V and J are TRBV5-6 and TRBJ1-2; 10 bases agree with TRBD1. The DNA of the CDR3 is TGTGCCAGCAGCTTATTGGGACAGGGGTATGGCTACACCTTC. This codes for CASSLLGQGYGYTF.